Detailed here is one TCR beta chain. Its antigen is not identified. This PCR relied on a set of 60 Vbeta primers and 13 Jbeta primers. Original processing methods: Roughly 76 million unique TCR beta chains, about 11 million of them shared, were counted by a later analysis. Sequencing was performed with immunoSEQ multiplex PCR; in TCRdb, only in-frame clones are kept and a portion is missing. The V and J calls and clone size are taken from that table; D and trimming were inferred from the DNA. Among under 150,000 clones listed, more than 70% were seen once. This specimen belongs to a study of cytomegalovirus exposure and HLA in healthy donors. Whole-study findings and limits: In a later analysis, compared with equally common non-associated chains, HLA-associated beta chains were more expanded. CMV antigen specificity was confirmed in vitro for a few CMV-associated chains. There were several of the most significant clusters that appeared linked to common viral pathogens in a later analysis.

Germline V gene lookup returns CDR1 SGHRS and CDR2 YFSETQ. The CDR3 runs 15 residues. Trimming removed 6 bases at V and 2 bases at J, with 17 bases between. The sequenced sample consisted of PBMCs. The source of this sequence is a woman between 45 and 60 years old in good health and CMV-seronegative. The rearrangement joins TRBV5-1 to TRBJ1-1; weak D call: TRBD1 (5 bases). The DNA of the CDR3 is TGCGCCAGCACGGAGGGGCAGATTCTAAACACTGAAGCTTTCTTT. Translating gives CASTEGQILNTEAFF.